These 11 T cell receptor beta chains share one sample of origin, sequenced in a study of blood T cell repertoires in COVID-19. Using immunoSEQ multiplex PCR, the repertoire was profiled, and TCRdb retains in-frame clones only, with some absent. The sample has fewer than 150,000 clones, more than 75% seen once; the top ten hold over 7.5%. The sample comprised peripheral blood. Receptors were obtained from a woman aged 40 to 55 with acute or convalescent COVID-19.

V is TRBV15 and J is TRBJ1-2; the D is unclear. Germline values: CDR1 LNHNV, CDR2 YYDKDF (reference sequence). Trimming took 1 base from V and 4 from J, leaving 4 bases between them. This CDR3 contains 12 residues. The CDR3 sequence is CATSRAGYGYTF. The CDR3, as DNA: TGTGCCACCAGCAGAGCGGGCTATGGCTACACCTTC.

This clone has just one count. The gene calls are TRBV6-5 and TRBJ2-3; the D gene is possibly TRBD1 (6 bases). CDR1 is MNHEY, CDR2 SVGAGI, per germline. Trimming left V 10 bases short and J 2 bases short, with 13 bases between. The CDR3 runs to 13 residues. The CDR3 here is CATDRDNTDTQYF. Written as DNA, the CDR3 is TGTGCCACCGACCGGGACAACACAGATACGCAGTATTTT.

This clone is a singleton in its sample. The chain is built from TRBV11-3 and TRBJ2-2; TRBD1 aligns across 7 bases. CDR3 size: 16 residues. CDR1 is SGHNT, CDR2 YENEEA, per germline. Trimming cost V 5 bases and J 4 bases; bases outside gene matches: 10. As DNA, the CDR3 is TGTGCCAGCAGCCCCTTGGGACAGCTACCCACCGGGGAGCTGTTTTTT. The encoded protein is CASSPLGQLPTGELFF.

The rearrangement uses TRBV3-1 (or the pseudogene TRBV3-2) and TRBJ2-2; no firm D call. Trimming took off 4 bases at V and 1 base at J, with 10 bases between the two ends. CDR1 LGHDT and CDR2 YNNKEL come from the germline V gene (reference sequence). This CDR3 contains 15 residues. This CDR3 is CASSRLSQNTGELFF. CDR3 DNA: TGTGCCAGCAGCCGACTTTCACAGAACACCGGGGAGCTGTTTTTT.

The chain recombines TRBV5-6 with TRBJ1-2; unclear D gene. Trimming removed 5 bases at V and 7 bases at J, with 9 bases between. The V gene's germline CDR1 is SGHDT and CDR2 YYEEEE. The length of the CDR3 is 11 residues. For the CDR3, the DNA is TGTGCCAGCAGGAGGACTTTTGGCTACACCTTC. Translated, it gives CASRRTFGYTF. Based on the CDR3 plus reference TRBV5-6 and TRBJ1-2, the full variable domain is DAGVTQSPTHLIKTRGQQVTLRCSPKSGHDTVSWYQQALGQGPQFIFQYYEEEERQRGNFPDRFSGHQFPNYSSELNVNALLLGDSALYLCASRRTFGYTFGSGTRLTVV.

This chain joins TRBV6-1 and TRBJ2-1; maybe TRBD2 (6 bases). This CDR3 comprises 15 residues. Trimming left V 1 base short and J 6 bases short, with 13 bases between. Germline values: CDR1 MNHNS, CDR2 SASEGT. This chain's CDR3 is CASSEGGVLSNEQFF. The CDR3 nucleotides are TGTGCCAGCAGTGAAGGCGGGGTTCTTAGCAATGAGCAGTTCTTC.

V usage is TRBV5-6 and J usage is TRBJ1-3, with D tentatively TRBD1 (6 bases). CDR3 length equals 17 residues. From germline, CDR1 is SGHDT and CDR2 YYEEEE. V was pared by 1 base and J by 1 base, with 15 bases between. The CDR3 reads CASSLWGGGTSGNTIYF. The CDR3 coding sequence is TGTGCCAGCAGCTTGTGGGGAGGGGGAACATCTGGAAACACCATATATTTT.

This chain uses TRBV12-3 or TRBV12-4 with TRBJ1-2, with no clear D. Trimming took off 7 bases at V and 2 bases at J, with 5 bases between the two ends. The CDR3 runs to 11 residues. CDR3 loop: CASILNYGYTF. The CDR3 DNA reads TGTGCCAGCATCCTAAACTATGGCTACACCTTC.

V is TRBV2 and J is TRBJ1-4, with D possibly matching TRBD1 (5 bases). Germline CDR1 is SNHLY and CDR2 is FYNNEI. V was shortened by 7 bases and J by 5 bases, with 14 bases between the two germline ends. The CDR3 runs 14 residues. CDR3 DNA: TGTGCCAGCAAAGATGGGGCAGGGAATGAAAAACTGTTTTTT. It codes for CASKDGAGNEKLFF.

The CDR3 nucleotides are TGTGCCACCGGACAGGGGGCGAAGAATTCACCCCTCCACTTT. Translated: CATGQGAKNSPLHF. The V call is TRBV6-4, the J call TRBJ1-6; 11 bases map to TRBD1. This CDR3 is built from 14 residues. J lost 7 bases, V lost 10 bases, and 6 bases had no gene match. In germline, CDR1 is MRHNA, CDR2 SNTAGT.

The rearrangement joins TRBV11-2 to TRBJ2-7; TRBD2 agrees at 8 bases. Germline V gives CDR1 SGHAT, CDR2 FQNNGV. The CDR3 has 12 residues. CDR3 region: CVTGGASYEQYF. The CDR3 nucleotides are TGTGTCACCGGGGGGGCCTCCTACGAGCAGTACTTC.